This TCR beta chain emerged from a study of memory CD4+ T cells and cytomegalovirus serostatus. Looking at the study overall: Of the healthy Belgian adults, roughly ten were CMV seropositive and 20 to 30 seronegative. Study-wide results and limits: CMV serostatus prediction reached median AUC about 0.96, or 0.93 with US-trained model. The CMV-associated TCR signature appears largely within the CD4+ memory repertoire. Of under 200 reported CMV TCRbeta sequences, some 67 were found in memory CD4+ repertoires.

Clones were sequenced by immunoSEQ multiplex PCR, and TCRdb holds only the in-frame ones, with some missing. The table records about 43,000 clones, under 80% of them present only once. Single viable CD3+CD4+CD8-CD45RO+ cells were sorted as the memory CD4+ T cells. CDR3 length equals 16 residues. Germline V gives CDR1 PRHDT, CDR2 FYEKMQ (reference sequence). Germline trimming cut 2 bases from V and 4 bases from J; bases unmatched to any gene: 7. Note on this clone: Its antigen is unidentified.

This TCR derives from an adult in good health and CMV-seronegative. The rearrangement links TRBV13 to TRBJ2-3, with 9 bases aligning to TRBD2. The sequenced sample was memory CD4+ T cells from blood. The CDR3 reads CASSLPNAGGADTQYF. DNA of the CDR3: TGTGCCAGCAGCTTACCGAACGCGGGGGGGGCAGATACGCAGTATTTT. Filled out from reference TRBV13 and TRBJ2-3, the complete variable domain reads AAGVIQSPRHLIKEKRETATLKCYPIPRHDTVYWYQQGPGQDPQFLISFYEKMQSDKGSIPDRFSAQQFSDYHSELNMSSLELGDSALYFCASSLPNAGGADTQYFGPGTRLTVL.